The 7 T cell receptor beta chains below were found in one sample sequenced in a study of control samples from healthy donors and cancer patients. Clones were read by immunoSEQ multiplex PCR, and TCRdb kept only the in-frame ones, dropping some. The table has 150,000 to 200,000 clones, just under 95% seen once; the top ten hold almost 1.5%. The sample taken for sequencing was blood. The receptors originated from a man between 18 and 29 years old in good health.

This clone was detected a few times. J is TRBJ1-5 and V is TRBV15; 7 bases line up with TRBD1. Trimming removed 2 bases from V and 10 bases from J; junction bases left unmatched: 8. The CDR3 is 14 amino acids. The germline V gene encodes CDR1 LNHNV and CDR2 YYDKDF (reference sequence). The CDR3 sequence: CATSRKTGMSPQHF. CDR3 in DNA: TGTGCCACCAGCAGAAAGACAGGGATGAGTCCCCAGCATTTT. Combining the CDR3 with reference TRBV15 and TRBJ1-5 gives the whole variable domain DAMVIQNPRYQVTQFGKPVTLSCSQTLNHNVMYWYQQKSSQAPKLLFHYYDKDFNNEADTPDNFQSRRPNTSFCFLDIRSPGLGDTAMYLCATSRKTGMSPQHFGDGTRLSIL.

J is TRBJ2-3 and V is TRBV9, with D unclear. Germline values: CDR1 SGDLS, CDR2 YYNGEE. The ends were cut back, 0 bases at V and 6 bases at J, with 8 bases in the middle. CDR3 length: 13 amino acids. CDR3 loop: CASSVGEADTQYF. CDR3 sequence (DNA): TGTGCCAGCAGCGTAGGAGAGGCGGATACGCAGTATTTT.

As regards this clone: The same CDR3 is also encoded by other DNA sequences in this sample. CDR3 coding DNA: TGTGCCAGCAGGCGCCTAGCAGGGGGCTACAATGAGCAGTTCTTC. It translates to CASRRLAGGYNEQFF. The chain carries TRBV6-5 and TRBJ2-1, with 7 bases aligning to TRBD1. Trimming at V came to 6 bases and at J to 3 bases, leaving 8 bases not matched to a gene. The germline V gene has CDR1 MNHEY and CDR2 SVGAGI. This CDR3 spans 15 amino acids.

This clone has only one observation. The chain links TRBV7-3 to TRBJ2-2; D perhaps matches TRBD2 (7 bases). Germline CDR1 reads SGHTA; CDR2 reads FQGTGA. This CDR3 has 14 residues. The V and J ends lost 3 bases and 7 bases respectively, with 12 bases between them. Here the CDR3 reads CASSFTGGVGELFF. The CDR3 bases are TGTGCCAGCAGCTTTACGGGGGGCGTCGGGGAGCTGTTTTTT.

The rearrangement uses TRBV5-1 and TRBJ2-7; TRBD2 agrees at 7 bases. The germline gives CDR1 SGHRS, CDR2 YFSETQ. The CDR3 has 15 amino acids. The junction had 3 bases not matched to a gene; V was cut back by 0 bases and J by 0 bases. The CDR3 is CASSLAGGISYEQYF. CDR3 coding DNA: TGCGCCAGCAGCTTGGCGGGGGGTATCTCCTACGAGCAGTACTTC.

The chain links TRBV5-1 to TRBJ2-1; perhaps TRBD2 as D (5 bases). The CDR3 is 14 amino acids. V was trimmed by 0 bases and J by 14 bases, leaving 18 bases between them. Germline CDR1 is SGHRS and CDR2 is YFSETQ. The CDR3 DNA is TGCGCCAGCAGCTTGGGGGAGCTTCCCCGCTTGGAGTTCTTC. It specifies CASSLGELPRLEFF.

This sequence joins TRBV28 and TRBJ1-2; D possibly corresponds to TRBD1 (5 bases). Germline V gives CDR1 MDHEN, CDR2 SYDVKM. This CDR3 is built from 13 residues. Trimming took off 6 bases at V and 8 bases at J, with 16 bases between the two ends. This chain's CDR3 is CASSPIRVYGYTF. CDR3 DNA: TGTGCCAGCAGCCCAATCAGGGTTTACGGCTACACCTTC.